These 12 T cell receptor beta chains were all obtained from the same sample, sequenced in a study of Tregs in tolerant kidney transplant recipients. Method: immunoSEQ multiplex PCR; TCRdb's copy keeps in-frame clones and lacks some. The table includes 15,000 to 25,000 clones, roughly 65% detected once. No antigens are known for them. The sample consisted of Tregs from blood cultured with allogeneic cells. These receptors were taken from a human donor in good health.

V gene TRBV6-1 combines with J gene TRBJ1-2; maybe TRBD1 (6 bases). This CDR3 has 15 residues. CDR1 MNHNS and CDR2 SASEGT come from the germline V gene. V lost 4 bases and J 4 bases, leaving 16 bases between the germline ends. As DNA, the CDR3 is TGTGCCAGCAGTGCCCCGGAAAGGGGGAGCTATGGCTACACCTTC. This encodes CASSAPERGSYGYTF.

In its sample, this clone is medium-sized. The chain couples TRBV4-2 to TRBJ1-6; tentative D call: TRBD1 (5 bases). Trimming pared 3 bases from V and 7 bases from J, leaving 13 bases between. Germline loops: CDR1 LGHNA, CDR2 YNFKEQ. This CDR3 has 15 amino acids. CDR3 in amino acids: CASSHVGEGNSPLHF. The CDR3 coding sequence is TGTGCCAGCAGCCATGTCGGGGAGGGGAATTCACCCCTCCACTTT.

The chain links TRBV10-3 to TRBJ2-1; no reliable D call. Between the trimmed V and J ends, which lost 0 bases and 4 bases, there was a span of 13 bases. Germline V CDR1 and CDR2: ENHRY, SYGVKD. This CDR3 spans 16 amino acids. The CDR3 sequence is CAISESGLALYNEQFF. The CDR3 DNA sequence: TGTGCCATCAGTGAGTCGGGATTAGCCCTTTACAATGAGCAGTTCTTC.

V and J are TRBV19 and TRBJ1-6; TRBD1 matches 8 bases. Germline V gives CDR1 LNHDA, CDR2 SQIVND (reference sequence). The V gene end was trimmed by 5 bases and the J gene end by 13 bases; junction bases not matched to a gene: 13. The CDR3 has 15 residues. For the CDR3, the DNA is TGTGCCAGTAGTTATACAGGGGGGGGCGACTTGCCCCTCCACTTT. This codes for CASSYTGGGDLPLHF.

The rearrangement joins TRBV7-2 to TRBJ2-1, with TRBD2 identical over 10 bases. Germline CDR1 and CDR2: SGHTA and FQGNSA. The CDR3 contains 15 residues. The V segment lost 4 bases and the J segment 4 bases; nucleotides outside the gene matches: 4. This chain's CDR3 is CASSSSGGPYNEQFF. The CDR3 region has the DNA TGTGCCAGCAGCTCTAGCGGGGGCCCTTACAATGAGCAGTTCTTC.

The chain carries TRBV6-1 and TRBJ1-2; possible D gene TRBD1, 6 bases. Germline CDR1 is MNHNS and CDR2 is SASEGT. The ends were cut back, 2 bases at V and 3 bases at J, with 13 bases in the middle. The CDR3 consists of 15 residues. The CDR3 DNA sequence: TGTGCCAGCAGTGAACGGGGGCTTCTGGACTATGGCTACACCTTC. This codes for CASSERGLLDYGYTF.

This clone showed up just a few times. The chain uses TRBV5-1 and TRBJ2-7, with D perhaps TRBD2 (6 bases). The V end lost 4 bases, the J end lost 4 bases, and 15 bases lay between the germline ends. The germline CDR1 and CDR2 sequences are SGHRS and YFSETQ. This CDR3 spans 14 amino acids. CDR3: CASSEMGLMYEQYF. The CDR3 DNA sequence: TGCGCCAGCAGCGAAATGGGACTGATGTACGAGCAGTACTTC.

The rearrangement links TRBV30 to TRBJ2-1; 9 nucleotides match TRBD2. The CDR3 length is 22 residues. Germline V gene data show CDR1 as GTSNPN and CDR2 as SVGIG (reference sequence). With 0 bases clipped from V and 5 bases from J, the junction kept 26 bases outside the gene matches. The CDR3 is CAWSVSPATASGIWGVNNEQFF. CDR3 coding DNA: TGTGCCTGGAGTGTATCACCCGCCACGGCTAGCGGGATTTGGGGGGTTAACAATGAGCAGTTCTTC. Using reference TRBV30 and TRBJ2-1 for the parts outside the CDR3, the full variable domain is SQTIHQWPATLVQPVGSPLSLECTVEGTSNPNLYWYRQAAGRGLQLLFYSVGIGQISSEVPQNLSASRPQDRQFILSSKKLLLSDSGFYLCAWSVSPATASGIWGVNNEQFFGPGTRLTVL.

Note on this clone: The germline gene is not matched at one end of the junction; a read error may be the cause. This chain joins TRBV30 and TRBJ2-3, with 7 nucleotides matching TRBD1. CDR1 and CDR2 (germline): GTSNPN, SVGIG (reference sequence). The CDR3 is 14 amino acids. The CDR3 reads CAWSGTAWTGTQYF. CDR3 bases: TGTGCCTGGAGCGGGACCGCCTGGACAGGTACGCAGTATTTT.

The rearrangement uses TRBV6-4 and TRBJ2-3; D is perhaps TRBD2 (6 bases). Trimming cost V 4 bases and J 2 bases, with 13 bases left between them. The CDR3 runs 15 residues. The germline gives CDR1 MRHNA, CDR2 SNTAGT. DNA for the CDR3: TGTGCCAGCAGTGCCATGGGACTCCCCACAGATACGCAGTATTTT. Protein product: CASSAMGLPTDTQYF.

The chain has TRBV19 and TRBJ1-5, with unresolved D. The V and J ends lost 5 bases and 2 bases respectively, with 10 bases between them. Germline V gene data show CDR1 as LNHDA and CDR2 as SQIVND (reference sequence). The CDR3 is 14 amino acids. DNA for the CDR3: TGTGCCAGTAGTCTACACAGCGGCAATCAGCCCCAGCATTTT. Protein: CASSLHSGNQPQHF. Looking up the rest from reference TRBV19 and TRBJ1-5 gives the full variable domain: DGGITQSPKYLFRKEGQNVTLSCEQNLNHDAMYWYRQDPGQGLRLIYYSQIVNDFQKGDIAEGYSVSREKKESFPLTVTSAQKNPTAFYLCASSLHSGNQPQHFGDGTRLSIL.

The table lists this clone with a few counts. The chain uses TRBV6-6 and TRBJ1-2, with D unclear. Trimming took off 2 bases at V and 5 bases at J, with 9 bases between the two ends. Germline CDR1 is MNHNY and CDR2 is SVGAGI (reference sequence). The length of the CDR3 is 13 residues. CDR3 residues: CASSYQRPYGYTF. The CDR3 DNA follows: TGTGCCAGCAGTTACCAACGGCCATATGGCTACACCTTC.